This TCR beta chain was identified during a study of sequential checkpoint blockade in melanoma. For the study at large: Patients were randomized 1:1 to nivolumab-then-ipilimumab or ipilimumab-then-nivolumab first-line. Maintenance nivolumab came after either treatment sequence.

Treatment here: randomized to nivolumab then ipilimumab (arm A) or the reverse (arm B). No patient had prior DNA-damaging chemotherapy. Live CD3+CD8+ CD19− CD56− cells were sorted from PBMCs. TCRdb's table, derived via immunoSEQ multiplex PCR, lists solely in-frame clones and lacks some. The table shows about 16,000 clones, with about 92% occurring only once. The sample consisted of CD8+ T cells sorted from blood (inferred from file names), taken from a patient given nivolumab and ipilimumab in sequence. This TCR was sampled from a human donor with melanoma.

CDR3 sequence reads: CASSQGGAYEQYF. The CDR3 DNA sequence: TGTGCCAGCAGCCAAGGAGGGGCCTACGAGCAGTACTTC. The rearrangement joins TRBV27 to TRBJ2-7, with D perhaps matching TRBD2 (6 bases). From germline, CDR1 is MNHEY and CDR2 SMNVEV (reference sequence). This CDR3 region has 13 residues. V gave up 6 bases and J gave up 2 bases, with 11 bases separating them.